Each of the 10 T cell receptor beta chains below was sequenced from the same sample in a study of T cell repertoires in cytomegalovirus infection. TCRdb re-called the reads with MiXCR, one entry per CDR3 protein. The repertoire has approximately 340,000 distinct CDR3 sequences, around 29% of them found once; the top ten carry approximately 20%. For these TCRs, the target antigens are not known. This specimen consisted of cultured PBMCs, obtained from culture after CMV antigen stimulation. Receptors were obtained from a human donor in good health (CMV status not recorded). Some clones in this sample may be carry-over from other donors' samples.

This clonotype was detected ten times or more. The V call is TRBV7-2, the J call TRBJ2-3; 15 nucleotides match TRBD2. The CDR3 is 20 residues long. Germline V gives CDR1 SGHTA, CDR2 FQGNSA. V dropped 3 bases and J dropped 0; count of bases not matched to a gene: 10. CDR3 protein: CASSLPAGTSGGISTDTQYF. The DNA for the CDR3 is TGTGCCAGCAGCTTGCCCGCGGGGACTAGCGGGGGGATTAGCACAGATACGCAGTATTTT. The full variable domain, with the rest looked up from reference TRBV7-2 and TRBJ2-3, is GAGVSQSPSNKVTEKGKDVELRCDPISGHTALYWYRQSLGQGLEFLIYFQGNSAPDKSGLPSDRFSAERTGGSVSTLTIQRTQQEDSAVYLCASSLPAGTSGGISTDTQYFGPGTRLTVL.

V gene TRBV6-2 or TRBV6-3 combines with J gene TRBJ1-1, with 8 positions matching TRBD1. The CDR3 totals 17 residues. V lost 2 bases and J lost 3; bases outside the gene matches: 11. Per germline, CDR1 MNHEY and CDR2 SVGEGT. The chain's CDR3 is CASSYAVTGGGDTEAFF. The CDR3 DNA reads as TGTGCCAGCAGTTACGCCGTTACAGGGGGAGGGGACACTGAAGCTTTCTTT.

In this sample, this clonotype turned up a few times. The chain combines TRBV7-2 with TRBJ1-6, with 7 positions matching TRBD1. The CDR3 consists of 14 residues. The V segment lost 6 bases and the J segment 9 bases; nucleotides outside the gene matches: 8. Germline V gives CDR1 SGHTA, CDR2 FQGNSA. CDR3 in amino acids: CASSPGQNSSPLHF. The CDR3 bases are TGTGCCAGCAGTCCGGGACAGAATAGTTCACCCCTCCACTTT.

In this sample, this clonotype turned up once. The V and J genes are TRBV10-3 and TRBJ2-7, with TRBD1 matching over 9 bases. The CDR3 has 14 amino acids. V trimming: 4 bases; J trimming: 3 bases; junction bases outside the gene matches: 4. Germline values: CDR1 ENHRY, CDR2 SYGVKD. The CDR3 protein is CAISVGQGHYEQYF. CDR3 nucleotides: TGTGCCATCAGTGTGGGACAGGGACACTACGAGCAGTACTTC.

The J gene is TRBJ1-1, the V gene TRBV9; D might be TRBD1 (6 bases). This CDR3 spans 18 amino acids. Germline CDR1 and CDR2: SGDLS and YYNGEE. The germline V and J ends were trimmed by 0 bases and 0 bases, with 18 bases remaining between them. The chain's CDR3 is CASSVDAGGGRMNTEAFF. CDR3 DNA sequence: TGTGCCAGCAGCGTAGATGCGGGCGGGGGCAGGATGAACACTGAAGCTTTCTTT.

J is TRBJ1-2 and V is TRBV28, with 12 bases matching TRBD1. CDR3 size: 15 residues. The germline V gene has CDR1 MDHEN and CDR2 SYDVKM. V gave up 6 bases and J gave up 8 bases; unmatched junction bases: 10. The DNA of the CDR3 is TGTGCCAGCAGGGCCGGGACAGGGGGCTCGGGGGGCTACACCTTC. Translation: CASRAGTGGSGGYTF.

The rearrangement links TRBV5-1 to TRBJ1-1; TRBD1 might be the D (6 bases). From germline, CDR1 is SGHRS and CDR2 YFSETQ. Trimming shortened V by 1 base and J by 2 bases, and 9 bases separated the two germline ends. The CDR3 spans 14 residues. CDR3 nucleotides: TGCGCCAGCAGCTTGAGGACAGAAAACACTGAAGCTTTCTTT. Translated: CASSLRTENTEAFF.

CDR3 DNA: TGTGCCACCCACTCCTATGGCTACACCTTC. It translates to CATHSYGYTF. The J gene is TRBJ1-2, the V gene TRBV28; no definite D call. V lost 10 bases, J lost 4 bases, and 7 bases lay in between. Germline loops: CDR1 MDHEN, CDR2 SYDVKM. This CDR3 has 10 residues.

This clonotype has just a few counts. The chain links TRBV30 to TRBJ2-7; D is undetermined. Trimming took off 3 bases at V and 6 bases at J, with 24 bases between the two ends. Per germline, CDR1 GTSNPN and CDR2 SVGIG (reference sequence). The CDR3 contains 16 residues. The CDR3 nucleotides are TGTGCCTGGAGCACTGGGAACGTCGCTAGATTTGGCGAGCAGTACTTC. Its protein is CAWSTGNVARFGEQYF.

This clonotype was observed many times. This rearrangement joins TRBV6-1 to TRBJ2-1; D not certain. The CDR3 is 12 residues long. V lost 4 bases to trimming and J lost 7 bases, with 8 bases between them. Germline CDR1 MNHNS, CDR2 SASEGT. In nucleotides, the CDR3 is TGTGCCAGCAGTGTCGAGAGGAATGAGCAGTTCTTC. Protein sequence: CASSVERNEQFF.